This TCR beta chain was documented in a study of CD8 T cells in Susac syndrome. The authors reverse transcribed roughly 0.5 to 1 ug RNA with random hexamers. The method of amplification for TCR beta CDR3 was immunoSEQ multiplex PCR, covering 54 Vbeta and 13 Jbeta. TCRdb processed the immunoSEQ multiplex PCR reads anew with MiXCR; each CDR3 protein has one entry. In the table there are 50,000 or so distinct CDR3 sequences, 93% of which are singletons. Those who served as multiple sclerosis controls were treatment-naive patients with stable or active relapsing-remitting disease. Both CD4+ and CD8+ T cells were negatively isolated, and TEMRA cells underwent FACS enrichment. The specimen sequenced was CD8+ T cells from PBMCs. The receptor's source is a human donor with multiple sclerosis.

Here the CDR3 reads CASSSWEMRSEKLFF. The CDR3 region has the DNA TGTGCCAGCAGTTCCTGGGAAATGCGGAGTGAAAAACTGTTTTTT. The chain joins TRBV27 to TRBJ1-4; D remains ambiguous. From germline, CDR1 is MNHEY and CDR2 SMNVEV (reference sequence). CDR3 size: 15 residues. Trimming shortened V by 4 bases and J by 7 bases, and 16 bases separated the two germline ends.